The clone carrying this T cell receptor (beta chain) was recorded once. Per the germline V gene, CDR1 is MNHEY and CDR2 is SMNVEV (reference sequence). V was clipped by 3 bases and J by 3 bases, with 15 bases between them. The CDR3 covers 15 residues. Repertoires were generated with immunoSEQ multiplex PCR, while TCRdb's copy carries only in-frame clones and drops some. The data contain around 42,000 clones, about 78% of them seen just once; the ten biggest clones take up under 9%. This sample is part of a study of blood T cell repertoires in COVID-19. Study as a whole: T cells, B-cell-depleted T cells, or PBMCs provided the cDNA or gDNA that served as material.

This clonotype was obtained from a man aged 65 to 85 with active or convalescent COVID-19. J is TRBJ2-7 and V is TRBV27; tentative D call: TRBD1 (5 bases). The sequencing sample was made of peripheral blood. CDR3 sequence: CASSFTGDTFYEQYF. As DNA, the CDR3 is TGTGCCAGCAGTTTTACAGGTGATACCTTCTACGAGCAGTACTTC.